This TCR beta chain was obtained from a study of HIV-infected patients and healthy controls (dated by TCRdb to the mid-2010s). Turning to the overall study: CD4 counts were modestly but significantly increased in most of the 16 patients after three months of therapy, but they remained below normal ranges. No consistent shift in CD8 counts was seen during early therapy, whereas a slight rise was seen in the CD4:CD8 ratio. An undetectable viral load was attained by 11 of 16 patients by the second bleed and by all patients after a further year of therapy. Overall T-cell lymphocytopenia was not observed in the patients, and no significant difference from controls was found in total CDR3 counts per chain. Whether deep TCR repertoire sequencing of small blood samples from HIV patients could capture immune perturbation and reconstitution was tested in the study. What the study reported, not specific to this receptor: The observed differences in diversity could not be explained by the slight differences in age and sex profiles between the study cohorts. In the samples, alpha-beta chain pairing was left undetermined. Both the Jaccard index and the count of highly shared sequences showed that healthy controls shared more CDR3s between individuals than HIV+ patients did. Processing included only sixteen HIV-infected individuals, and this was regarded by the authors as a major limit on how widely the findings apply. Rare events from HIV-infected data received too much weight under size-matching, and comparisons were complicated by unequal numbers of distinct sequences between patients and controls. In HIV-infected patients, the apparent post-therapy recovery of the Gini index was not replicated in size-matched repertoire data. MAIT cell alpha-chain CDR3s were present at high frequency in healthy controls but severely depleted in HIV+ repertoires. Significantly different mean usage between HIV-infected patients and controls was observed for eight alpha and eight beta V genes. Most CMV-associated CDR3s became more frequent during therapy, although their change was not significant, whereas HIV-associated CDR3s showed a significant decrease in frequency. Compared with untreated HIV+ repertoires, healthy control repertoires had roughly threefold more distinct CDR3s and a higher Shannon diversity. Significantly higher mean Gini indices were seen in HIV-infected repertoires than in controls, possibly reflecting oligoclonality. The dynamics of distinct T-cell subpopulations could not be separated, and sequencing depth was restricted, because whole blood was used. HLA typing of donors was not performed in the study.

Since whole blood was used without any cell fractionation, the repertoire reflected all peripheral T cells in unsorted form. For RNA extraction, approximately 2.6 ml of peripheral blood was drawn into Tempus tubes. HIV-infected adults not yet given antiretroviral therapy and scheduled to start treatment were recruited, and the first sixteen eligible patients underwent processing. Patients with febrile or AIDS-related illness, tumors, hepatitis B or C coinfection, immunomodulatory therapy, recent vaccination or treatment interruptions were excluded from enrollment. Residual genomic DNA was removed with the TURBO-DNase kit and globin mRNA was depleted with GLOBINclear. The study collected pretreatment blood from HIV-infected patients just before antiretroviral therapy was started. SuperScript III was used to reverse transcribe 500 ng RNA with primers targeting the alpha and beta constant regions. Separate libraries for the alpha and beta chains were generated through chain-specific third strand synthesis that incorporated multiplexing indices. The protocol used a single primer pair to amplify all rearrangements within a chain, which avoided primer bias, and attached molecular barcodes to each cDNA molecule. The SP2 sequencing primer site and a random hexamer were carried on a 5' RACE adapter, to which purified cDNA was joined by T4 RNA Ligase 1. Second strand synthesis was performed with Phusion polymerase and primed from the SP2 site, and slow temperature ramps were applied to favor optimal annealing. The 12-nucleotide barcode on each molecule comprised two random hexamer sequences, both introduced before amplification and concatenated. A brief initial PCR introduced P5 and P7 adapter elements together with a second index, and a 23-cycle amplification PCR using P5s and P7 primers was subsequently performed. Libraries received approximately 25 PCR cycles in total, were quantified on a Qubit, sized on a Bioanalyzer, and diluted to approximately 4 nM. Sequencing of the normalized libraries was done on an Illumina MiSeq using 2 x 250 paired-end kits. Into approximately 9.7 ul Tris-Cl, the reverse transcription reactions were eluted following cleanup on MinElute columns. Adapter ligations were incubated for about 22 hours at 16 degrees C and subsequently purified with AMPure XP beads at a 1:1 ratio. From the authors' description of their analysis: A modified Decombinator that output V, J, insert and barcode information was used to process the demultiplexed FASTQ files. Any sequence that shared a barcode yet differed from the dominant sequence was discarded as an error, and the number of original cDNA molecules was estimated by counting barcodes clustered at Levenshtein distance 3. For downstream analyses, the R packages ineq, vegan, igraph and RCytoscape were used, along with IMGT nomenclature and CDR3 definitions. The authors computed V gene usage over distinct sequences and counted each TCR a single time to avoid skew from clonal expansion. Unique CDR3 amino acid sequences within a donor were connected in similarity networks whenever two sequences differed by a single Levenshtein edit. Published HIV-specific CDR3s (around 85 alpha, approximately 700 beta) and CMV-specific CDR3s (fewer than 14 alpha, roughly 250 beta) were assembled and queried against the repertoires. Random subsampling to size-matched repertoires showed patients' decreased diversity was not caused by their lower sequence numbers. TCRdb reworked the public reads: Q25 trimming with fastp, MiXCR clone assembly, productive beta chains retained. Identical CDR3 protein sequences are pooled into one entry, listed with their most common genes and DNA. TCRdb, not the original authors, processed these V and J calls. Across this sample there are approximately 12,000 distinct CDR3 sequences, with about 10% seen only once. The ten largest clones represent 23% of the sample.

Counted from cysteine to phenylalanine, this CDR3 has 14 amino acids. The retained sequence is limited to the CDR3, 42 bases, with the frame set at the first base. V is clipped by 4 bases and J by 4 bases, and the sequence between their germline boundaries is 11 bases long. The germline V gene (reference sequence) sets CDR1 to MNHEY and CDR2 to SMNVEV. Judged by its sample share, this clonotype qualifies as medium-sized (0.01 to 0.1%). The antigen it binds to is not known. One base away there is no much larger clone; base qualities are not given. The material was blood, obtained before antiretroviral therapy. The chain employs TRBV27 and TRBJ1-5; D gene: possibly TRBD1, on 6 matching bases. The TCR was taken from an adult with HIV infection. The donor label of this sample is uncertain. The CDR3 is CASSSGQPNQPQHF. The sequenced DNA: TGTGCCAGCAGTTCTGGACAGCCAAATCAGCCCCAGCATTTT.